These T cell receptor beta chains were read from a single sample in a study of shared clonotypes between healthy human individuals. TCRdb's copy holds only in-frame clones and misses some; the assay was immunoSEQ multiplex PCR. The data contain roughly 2.6 million clones, approximately 94% of them singletons. Material for sequencing was naive CD4+ T cells sorted from blood. The receptors stem from a man aged 18 to 30 in good health. CDR3s include the opening cysteine and the closing phenylalanine or tryptophan. The D gene is left open where the match is weak. Clone sizes are given selectively: once, few, many, or a class where the clone is expanded.

clone_size	v_call	d_call	j_call	cdr3_aa	cdr3_nt
.	TRBV30	TRBD1	TRBJ2-3	CASRSRGLTDTQYF	TGTGCCTCACGTTCCAGGGGGCTCACAGATACGCAGTATTTT
.	TRBV11-2	.	TRBJ2-7	CASSFRDPGQAYEQYF	TGTGCCAGCAGCTTCCGGGACCCAGGGCAGGCCTACGAGCAGTACTTC
.	TRBV6-5	.	TRBJ1-2	CASSYSRVDSGYTF	TGTGCCAGCAGTTACTCTAGGGTGGACAGCGGCTACACCTTC
.	TRBV12-5	.	TRBJ2-1	CASGLGLDNEQFF	TGTGCTAGTGGTCTCGGACTGGACAATGAGCAGTTCTTC
.	TRBV30	.	TRBJ1-6	CAWNLQSYNSPLHF	TGTGCCTGGAATCTTCAGTCTTATAATTCACCCCTCCACTTT
.	TRBV2	.	TRBJ2-6	CASNSGQSGANVLTF	TGTGCCAGCAACTCCGGACAGTCTGGGGCCAACGTCCTGACTTTC
.	TRBV14	.	TRBJ2-5	CASSQARGGETQYF	TGTGCCAGCAGCCAAGCCAGGGGAGGGGAGACCCAGTACTTC
.	TRBV5-6	.	TRBJ2-2	CASSFRGVNTGELFF	TGTGCCAGCAGCTTCAGGGGAGTGAACACCGGGGAGCTGTTTTTT
.	TRBV18	.	TRBJ1-2	CASSPLLNYGYTF	TGTGCCAGCTCACCTCTTTTAAACTATGGCTACACCTTC
.	TRBV7-9	.	TRBJ2-5	CASSYEIRETQYF	TGTGCCAGCAGCTACGAGATTCGGGAGACCCAGTACTTC
once	TRBV6-6	.	TRBJ1-3	CASKREGNSGNTIYF	TGTGCCAGCAAACGGGAAGGGAACTCTGGAAACACCATATATTTT
.	TRBV5-1	TRBD2	TRBJ2-6	CASQTSGGTGANVLTF	TGCGCCAGTCAAACTAGCGGGGGGACTGGGGCCAACGTCCTGACTTTC
.	TRBV9	.	TRBJ2-7	CASSATTGSVYEQYF	TGTGCCAGCAGCGCAACTACAGGCTCCGTGTACGAGCAGTACTTC
.	TRBV7-2	.	TRBJ2-2	CASSSTRANTGELFF	TGTGCCAGCAGTTCAACTAGGGCGAACACCGGGGAGCTGTTTTTT
.	TRBV5-1	.	TRBJ2-3	CASSLTGGSTDTQYF	TGCGCCAGCAGCTTGACAGGAGGAAGCACAGATACGCAGTATTTT
.	TRBV4-2	TRBD1	TRBJ2-2	CASSRTGGNTGELFF	TGTGCCAGCAGCCGGACAGGGGGAAACACCGGGGAGCTGTTTTTT
.	TRBV5-1	TRBD1	TRBJ1-1	CASSSGTGTGWTEAFF	TGCGCCAGCAGCTCCGGCACCGGGACAGGGTGGACTGAAGCTTTCTTT
.	TRBV7-9	.	TRBJ1-3	CASSLGGSGGNTIYF	TGTGCCAGCAGCTTAGGAGGATCTGGAGGAAACACCATATATTTT
.	TRBV5-6	.	TRBJ2-3	CASSLFRSYTQYF	TGTGCCAGCAGCTTGTTCCGATCCTATACGCAGTATTTT
.	TRBV15	.	TRBJ1-1	CATSRGYTEAFF	TGTGCCACCAGCAGAGGCTACACTGAAGCTTTCTTT
.	TRBV7-9	.	TRBJ2-2	CASSLGTSNTGELFF	TGTGCCAGCAGCTTAGGAACAAGTAACACCGGGGAGCTGTTTTTT
.	TRBV7-2	.	TRBJ2-1	CASKAGTGSSSYNEQFF	TGTGCCAGCAAGGCAGGAACGGGGTCGAGCTCCTACAATGAGCAGTTCTTC
once	TRBV7-9	TRBD1	TRBJ2-7	CASSRSGTGYEQYF	TGTGCCAGCAGCCGCTCCGGGACAGGCTACGAGCAGTACTTC
.	TRBV2	TRBD1	TRBJ1-2	CASSETRTGPDYGYTF	TGTGCCAGCAGTGAAACGAGGACAGGGCCCGACTATGGCTACACCTTC
.	TRBV7-2	.	TRBJ2-5	CASSLTYRETQYF	TGTGCCAGCAGCCTTACATATAGGGAGACCCAGTACTTC
once	TRBV11-3	.	TRBJ2-7	CASSLVVGSAEQYF	TGTGCCAGCAGCTTAGTTGTAGGGTCCGCCGAGCAGTACTTC
once	TRBV15	TRBD2	TRBJ2-1	CATSRDLGLAGGPPYNEQFF	TGTGCCACCAGCAGAGATTTGGGACTAGCGGGAGGCCCACCCTACAATGAGCAGTTCTTC
.	TRBV6-6	TRBD1	TRBJ1-5	CASRGQTGDNQPQHF	TGTGCCAGCAGAGGCCAAACAGGGGACAATCAGCCCCAGCATTTT
.	TRBV6-5	.	TRBJ1-1	CASRALRGGYTEAFF	TGTGCCAGCAGGGCTTTAAGGGGAGGTTACACTGAAGCTTTCTTT
.	TRBV28	TRBD1	TRBJ1-4	CASRPDRGLTVTNEKLFF	TGTGCCAGCAGGCCCGACAGGGGGCTGACTGTAACTAATGAAAAACTGTTTTTT
.	TRBV7-2	.	TRBJ2-3	CASSKEILRDTQYF	TGTGCCAGCAGCAAAGAAATCCTGAGGGATACGCAGTATTTT
.	TRBV7-2	.	TRBJ1-4	CASSSRGEGSGEKLFF	TGTGCCAGCAGCTCCCGGGGTGAGGGCTCAGGGGAAAAACTGTTTTTT
.	TRBV6-6	.	TRBJ1-1	CASKLTTPNTEAFF	TGTGCCAGCAAGCTTACGACCCCTAACACTGAAGCTTTCTTT